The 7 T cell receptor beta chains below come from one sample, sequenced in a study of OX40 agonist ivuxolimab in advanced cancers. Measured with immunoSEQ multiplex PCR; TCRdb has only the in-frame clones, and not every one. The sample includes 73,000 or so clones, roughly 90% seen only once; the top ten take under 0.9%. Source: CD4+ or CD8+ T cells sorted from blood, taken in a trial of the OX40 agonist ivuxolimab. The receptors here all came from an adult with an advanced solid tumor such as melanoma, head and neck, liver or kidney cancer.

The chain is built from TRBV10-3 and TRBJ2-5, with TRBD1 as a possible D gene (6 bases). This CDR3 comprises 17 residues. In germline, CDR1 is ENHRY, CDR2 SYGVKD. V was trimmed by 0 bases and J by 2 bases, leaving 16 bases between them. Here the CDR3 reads CAISESISAGEQETQYF. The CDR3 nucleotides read TGTGCCATCAGTGAGTCGATCTCGGCAGGGGAGCAAGAGACCCAGTACTTC.

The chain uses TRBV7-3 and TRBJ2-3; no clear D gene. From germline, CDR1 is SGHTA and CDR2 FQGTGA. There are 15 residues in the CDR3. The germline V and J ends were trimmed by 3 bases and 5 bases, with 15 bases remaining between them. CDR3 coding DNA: TGTGCCAGCAGCTTCGGTTCAAGAGAAGGAGATACGCAGTATTTT. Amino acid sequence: CASSFGSREGDTQYF.

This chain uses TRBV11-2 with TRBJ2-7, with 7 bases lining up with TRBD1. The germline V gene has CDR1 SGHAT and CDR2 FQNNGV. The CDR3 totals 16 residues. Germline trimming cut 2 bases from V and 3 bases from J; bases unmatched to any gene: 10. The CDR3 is CASSLRTGLGHYEQYF. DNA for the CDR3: TGTGCCAGCAGCTTAAGGACAGGCCTCGGACACTACGAGCAGTACTTC.

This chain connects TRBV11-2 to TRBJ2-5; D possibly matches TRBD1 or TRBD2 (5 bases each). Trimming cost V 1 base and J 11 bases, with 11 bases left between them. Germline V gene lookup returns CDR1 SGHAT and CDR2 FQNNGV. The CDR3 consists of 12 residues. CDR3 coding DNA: TGTGCCAGCAGCTTAGGGGGGAATCGACAGTACTTC. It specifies CASSLGGNRQYF.

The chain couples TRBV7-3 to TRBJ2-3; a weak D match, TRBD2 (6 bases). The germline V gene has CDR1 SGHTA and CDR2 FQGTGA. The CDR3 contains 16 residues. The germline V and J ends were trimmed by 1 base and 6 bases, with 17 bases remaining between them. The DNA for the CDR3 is TGTGCCAGCAGCTTAAAGGGTTTCAGGGACTCGGATACGCAGTATTTT. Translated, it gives CASSLKGFRDSDTQYF.

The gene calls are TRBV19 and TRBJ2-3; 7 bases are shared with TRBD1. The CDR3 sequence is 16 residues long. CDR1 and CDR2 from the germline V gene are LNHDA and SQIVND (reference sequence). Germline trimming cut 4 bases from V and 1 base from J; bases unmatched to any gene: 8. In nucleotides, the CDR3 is TGTGCCAGTAGTAACAGGCAGGGGGACGGCACAGATACGCAGTATTTT. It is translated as CASSNRQGDGTDTQYF.

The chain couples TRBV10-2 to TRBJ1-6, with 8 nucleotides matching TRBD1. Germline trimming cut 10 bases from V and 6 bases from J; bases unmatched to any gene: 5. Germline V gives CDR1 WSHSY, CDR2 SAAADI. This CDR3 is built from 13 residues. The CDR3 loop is CATTGQGNSPLHF. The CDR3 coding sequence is TGCGCCACCACCGGACAGGGTAATTCACCCCTCCACTTT.